Each of the 21 T cell receptor beta chains below was sequenced from the same sample in a study of blood T cell repertoires in COVID-19. TCRdb's table, derived via immunoSEQ multiplex PCR, lists solely in-frame clones and lacks some. The sample consists of approximately 300,000 clones, approximately 90% of them appearing once. Sequenced material: peripheral blood. The receptors here all came from a woman younger than 45 with COVID-19, enrolled during active disease.

This chain uses TRBV6-1 with TRBJ1-1; D is uncertain. This CDR3 has 12 amino acids. Germline loops: CDR1 MNHNS, CDR2 SASEGT. Trimming left V 5 bases short and J 1 base short, with 5 bases between. The CDR3 sequence: CASSPGNTEAFF. The CDR3 coding sequence is TGTGCCAGCAGTCCAGGGAACACTGAAGCTTTCTTT.

The chain has TRBV28 and TRBJ1-1, with 7 bases fitting TRBD1. This CDR3 contains 12 residues. Germline CDR1 and CDR2: MDHEN and SYDVKM. The junction had 6 bases not matched to a gene; V was cut back by 3 bases and J by 11 bases. The CDR3 nucleotides read TGTGCCAGCAGTTTCAGAGGGGGCACCGCTTTCTTT. It codes for CASSFRGGTAFF.

The rearrangement links TRBV14 to TRBJ1-2, with TRBD1 matching over 8 bases. The CDR3 length is 13 residues. After removal of 4 bases from V and 6 bases from J, the junction contained 4 bases not matched to a gene. Germline loops: CDR1 SGHDN, CDR2 FVKESK. The CDR3 DNA follows: TGTGCCAGCAGCCCCCTCAGGGGGCATGGCTACACCTTC. This gives the protein CASSPLRGHGYTF.

The J gene is TRBJ2-2, the V gene TRBV29-1, with D tentatively TRBD1 (8 bases). With 4 bases removed from V and 3 bases from J, the gap between germline ends came to 21 bases. The germline CDR1 and CDR2 sequences are SQVTM and ANQGSEA. The CDR3 runs 17 residues. This chain's CDR3 is CSVADRGRGGDTGELFF. CDR3 bases: TGCAGCGTTGCCGACAGGGGCAGAGGGGGGGACACCGGGGAGCTGTTTTTT.

The rearrangement joins TRBV5-1 to TRBJ2-2, with TRBD2 as a possible D gene (5 bases). The CDR3 runs 16 residues. Per the germline V gene, CDR1 is SGHRS and CDR2 is YFSETQ. The germline V and J ends were trimmed by 0 bases and 2 bases, with 11 bases remaining between them. CDR3 amino acids: CASSLVMGSNTGELFF. The CDR3 DNA is TGCGCCAGCAGCTTGGTAATGGGGAGCAACACCGGGGAGCTGTTTTTT.

V is TRBV18 and J is TRBJ1-1; maybe TRBD1 (6 bases). Germline lookup yields CDR1 KGHSH and CDR2 LQKENI. This CDR3 is built from 12 residues. Trimming removed 2 bases at V and 7 bases at J, with 8 bases between. Here the CDR3 DNA reads TGTGCCAGCTCACCAGGGGGCCTTGAAGCTTTCTTT. Encoded protein: CASSPGGLEAFF. The full variable domain, with the rest looked up from reference TRBV18 and TRBJ1-1, is NAGVMQNPRHLVRRRGQEARLRCSPMKGHSHVYWYRQLPEEGLKFMVYLQKENIIDESGMPKERFSAEFPKEGPSILRIQQVVRGDSAAYFCASSPGGLEAFFGQGTRLTVV.

The chain has TRBV19 and TRBJ2-3; 7 bases are a match to TRBD2. Trimming at V came to 9 bases and at J to 3 bases, leaving 6 bases not matched to a gene. CDR3 length: 13 amino acids. Per the germline V gene, CDR1 is LNHDA and CDR2 is SQIVND (reference sequence). CDR3 amino acids: CASRGLITDTQYF. The CDR3 nucleotides are TGTGCCAGCCGGGGACTAATAACAGATACGCAGTATTTT. The full variable domain, completed using reference TRBV19 and TRBJ2-3, is DGGITQSPKYLFRKEGQNVTLSCEQNLNHDAMYWYRQDPGQGLRLIYYSQIVNDFQKGDIAEGYSVSREKKESFPLTVTSAQKNPTAFYLCASRGLITDTQYFGPGTRLTVL.

Regarding this clone: The germline gene is not matched at one end of the junction; a read error may be the cause. This chain connects TRBV7-7 to TRBJ2-3; TRBD2 matches at 7 bases. Germline V gene sequence: CDR1 SSHAT, CDR2 FNYEAQ (reference sequence). This CDR3 is 14 amino acids long. Here the CDR3 DNA reads TGTGCTAGCAGCTTTGGGAGGGTGTCGGATACGCAGTATTTT. The encoded protein is CASSFGRVSDTQYF.

The chain joins TRBV10-1 to TRBJ2-1; a possible D gene is TRBD1 (5 bases). Germline V gives CDR1 WNHNN, CDR2 SYGVQD (reference sequence). The CDR3 covers 14 residues. V gave up 5 bases and J gave up 9 bases, with 17 bases separating them. This CDR3 reads CASSPDTRTGEQFF. The DNA of the CDR3 is TGCGCCAGCAGTCCGGACACGAGGACCGGTGAGCAGTTCTTC.

The V gene is TRBV19, the J gene TRBJ2-1, with 10 bases fitting TRBD2. Germline-derived CDR1 and CDR2 are LNHDA and SQIVND (reference sequence). The CDR3 is 19 residues long. Trimming took 1 base from V and 6 from J; bases not matched to a gene: 15. CDR3 nucleotide sequence: TGTGCCAGTAGTATAGGTTTAGGGAGCGGGAGGGCCAATTTCAATGAGCAGTTCTTC. Translated, it gives CASSIGLGSGRANFNEQFF.

The CDR3 DNA sequence: TGTGCCAGCAGTGGGACAGGGAATCAGCCCCAGCATTTT. Residues: CASSGTGNQPQHF. The chain employs TRBV12-3 or TRBV12-4 and TRBJ1-5; 9 bases agree with TRBD1. The CDR3 has 13 residues. J was trimmed by 4 bases and V by 5 bases; bases with no gene match: 0.

As regards this clone: Other DNA sequences from this sample encode an identical CDR3 as well. This chain uses TRBV4-1 with TRBJ1-4, with 12 bases lining up with TRBD1. Germline V lookup: CDR1 MGHRA, CDR2 YSYEKL. There are 15 residues in the CDR3. V lost 3 bases to trimming and J lost 5 bases; unmatched junction nucleotides: 1. The chain's CDR3 is CASSQGTGGNEKLFF. The CDR3 nucleotides are TGCGCCAGCAGCCAGGGGACAGGGGGCAATGAAAAACTGTTTTTT.

This clone has a handful of counts. This chain connects TRBV10-3 to TRBJ1-2, with 7 bases lining up with TRBD1. This CDR3 region has 12 residues. V was clipped by 6 bases and J by 14 bases; unmatched bases: 12. Germline assignment: CDR1 ENHRY and CDR2 SYGVKD. The CDR3 region has the DNA TGTGCCATCAGCCGGGACAGCCTTTCGTGGACCTTC. Residues: CAISRDSLSWTF.

This chain links TRBV3-1 (or the pseudogene TRBV3-2) with TRBJ2-3; the D gene is possibly TRBD1 (5 bases). V shed 1 base and J shed 5 bases, with 7 bases lying between them. This CDR3 has 13 amino acids. Germline CDR1 is LGHDT and CDR2 is YNNKEL (reference sequence). Here the CDR3 DNA reads TGTGCCAGCAGCCAAGTTGACAGAGATACGCAGTATTTT. Protein product: CASSQVDRDTQYF.

This chain joins TRBV4-3 and TRBJ1-2, with 9 positions matching TRBD1. The CDR3 length is 14 residues. V lost 0 bases and J lost 7; bases outside the gene matches: 3. Germline assignment: CDR1 LGHNA and CDR2 YSLEER. CDR3 sequence reads: CASSQDRTGAGYTF. The CDR3 DNA reads as TGCGCCAGCAGCCAAGATCGGACAGGGGCTGGCTACACCTTC.

The V and J genes are TRBV3-1 (or the pseudogene TRBV3-2) and TRBJ1-4; D is possibly TRBD1 (6 bases). This CDR3 contains 17 residues. Germline loops: CDR1 LGHDT, CDR2 YNNKEL (reference sequence). V was trimmed by 4 bases and J by 6 bases, leaving 21 bases between them. DNA of the CDR3: TGTGCCAGCAGCCCATCCGAGACAGGCAGATGGGATGAAAAACTGTTTTTT. Translated: CASSPSETGRWDEKLFF.

CDR3 region: CASSEKGAVGSPLHF. Here the CDR3 DNA reads TGTGCCAGCAGTGAGAAAGGGGCGGTAGGATCACCCCTCCACTTT. The chain carries TRBV2 and TRBJ1-6; possibly TRBD1 for D (5 bases). V was shortened by 3 bases and J by 10 bases, with 16 bases between the two germline ends. Germline V gene sequence: CDR1 SNHLY, CDR2 FYNNEI. The CDR3 contains 15 residues.

The chain's CDR3 is CASNRIVNTEAFF. CDR3 coding DNA: TGTGCCAGCAACAGAATAGTGAACACTGAAGCTTTCTTT. The chain employs TRBV28 and TRBJ1-1; D is unresolved. The CDR3 is made up of 13 amino acids. The V and J ends lost 7 bases and 0 bases respectively, with 9 bases between them. The germline gives CDR1 MDHEN, CDR2 SYDVKM. Complete variable domain (other parts from reference TRBV28 and TRBJ1-1): DVKVTQSSRYLVKRTGEKVFLECVQDMDHENMFWYRQDPGLGLRLIYFSYDVKMKEKGDIPEGYSVSREKKERFSLILESASTNQTSMYLCASNRIVNTEAFFGQGTRLTVV.

The chain couples TRBV3-1 (or the pseudogene TRBV3-2) to TRBJ2-4; 10 bases map to TRBD2. V was clipped by 3 bases and J by 2 bases; unmatched bases: 4. The germline V gene has CDR1 LGHDT and CDR2 YNNKEL (reference sequence). The CDR3 covers 16 residues. The CDR3 DNA reads as TGTGCCAGCAGCCAGGGACTAGCGCTAACCAAAAACATTCAGTACTTC. This translates into CASSQGLALTKNIQYF.

V gene TRBV4-3 combines with J gene TRBJ2-1, with D unclear. CDR3 length: 15 residues. Germline V CDR1 and CDR2: LGHNA, YSLEER. V lost 0 bases to trimming and J lost 9 bases, with 15 bases between them. CDR3 region: CASSQDFAARLEQFF. The CDR3 region has the DNA TGCGCCAGCAGCCAAGATTTCGCCGCCCGACTTGAGCAGTTCTTC.

The rearrangement joins TRBV19 to TRBJ2-2, with D possibly matching TRBD2 (5 bases). V was shortened by 7 bases and J by 4 bases, with 16 bases between the two germline ends. This CDR3 spans 15 amino acids. CDR1 is LNHDA, CDR2 SQIVND, per germline (reference sequence). The CDR3 here is CASKEGGRFTGELFF. The DNA for the CDR3 is TGTGCCAGTAAAGAGGGCGGGCGATTCACCGGGGAGCTGTTTTTT.